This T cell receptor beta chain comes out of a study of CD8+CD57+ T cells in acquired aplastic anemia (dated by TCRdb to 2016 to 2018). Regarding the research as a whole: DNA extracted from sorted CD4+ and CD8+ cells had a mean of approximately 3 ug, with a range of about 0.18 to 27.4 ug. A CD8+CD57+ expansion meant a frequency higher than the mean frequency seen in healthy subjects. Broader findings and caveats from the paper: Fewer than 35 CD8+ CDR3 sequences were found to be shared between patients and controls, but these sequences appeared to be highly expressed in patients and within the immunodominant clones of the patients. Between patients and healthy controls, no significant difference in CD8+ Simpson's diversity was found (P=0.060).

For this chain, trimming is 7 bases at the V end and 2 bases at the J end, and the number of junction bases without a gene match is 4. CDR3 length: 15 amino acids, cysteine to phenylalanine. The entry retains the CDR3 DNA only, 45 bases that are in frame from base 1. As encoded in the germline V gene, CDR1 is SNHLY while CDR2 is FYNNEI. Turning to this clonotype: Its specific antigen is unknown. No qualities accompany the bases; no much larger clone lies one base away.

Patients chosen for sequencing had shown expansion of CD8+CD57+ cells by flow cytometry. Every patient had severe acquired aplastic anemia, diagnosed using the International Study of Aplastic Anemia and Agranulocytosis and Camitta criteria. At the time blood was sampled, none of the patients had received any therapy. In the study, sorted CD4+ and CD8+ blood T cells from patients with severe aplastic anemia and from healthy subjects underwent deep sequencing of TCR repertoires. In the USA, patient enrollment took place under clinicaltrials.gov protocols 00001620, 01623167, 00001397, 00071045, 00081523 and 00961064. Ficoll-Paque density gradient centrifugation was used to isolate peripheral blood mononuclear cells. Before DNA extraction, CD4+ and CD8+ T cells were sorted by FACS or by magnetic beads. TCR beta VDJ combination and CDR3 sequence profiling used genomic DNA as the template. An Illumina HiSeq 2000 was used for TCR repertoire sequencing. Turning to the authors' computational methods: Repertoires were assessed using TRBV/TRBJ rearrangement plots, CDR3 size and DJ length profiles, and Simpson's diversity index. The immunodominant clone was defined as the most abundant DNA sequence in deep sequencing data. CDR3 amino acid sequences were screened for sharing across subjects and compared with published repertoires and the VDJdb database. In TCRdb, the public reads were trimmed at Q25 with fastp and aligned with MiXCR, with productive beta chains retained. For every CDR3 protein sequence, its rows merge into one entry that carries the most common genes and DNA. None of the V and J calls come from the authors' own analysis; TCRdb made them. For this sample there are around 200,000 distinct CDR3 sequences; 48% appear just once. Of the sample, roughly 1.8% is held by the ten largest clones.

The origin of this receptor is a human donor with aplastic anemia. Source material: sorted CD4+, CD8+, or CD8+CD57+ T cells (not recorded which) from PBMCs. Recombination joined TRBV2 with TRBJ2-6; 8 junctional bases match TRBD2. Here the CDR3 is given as CASNGRGTGANVLTF. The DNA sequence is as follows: TGTGCCAGCAACGGGAGGGGAACTGGGGCCAACGTCCTGACTTTC.